The clone carrying this TCR beta chain appeared once. Its antigen is undetermined. This sample is drawn from a study of CD8 T cells in Susac syndrome. Study context: When blood was drawn, patients with Susac syndrome were on intravenous immunoglobulin alone, on corticosteroids, or therapy-naive.

It was with random hexamers that about 0.45 to 1 ug RNA was reverse transcribed. The TCR beta CDR3 was amplified by immunoSEQ multiplex PCR across 54 Vbeta, 13 Jbeta. TCRdb itself ran the immunoSEQ multiplex PCR reads through MiXCR, one entry per CDR3 protein. The data contain some 97,000 distinct CDR3 sequences, roughly 96% of them singletons. Notes on the study in general: More than 15 Susac-specific public clones were found in total CD8+ repertoires and roughly 5 in CD8+ TEMRA repertoires.

CDR1 SGHRS and CDR2 YFSETQ come from the germline V gene. This CDR3 is 15 amino acids long. The V and J ends lost 4 bases and 3 bases, in that order; junction bases with no gene match: 10. The clonotype comes from a human donor with Susac syndrome. The sequencing input was CD8+ T cells from PBMCs. This chain links TRBV5-1 with TRBJ2-7; 7 bases are a match to TRBD1. The CDR3 DNA is TGCGCCAGCAGCACGGGAAATGGACAGGACTACGAGCAGTACTTC. Protein product: CASSTGNGQDYEQYF.